The TCR beta chain under discussion was sequenced for a study of blood T cells in healthy people across ages. Looking at the study overall: Per every two T cells, about one barcoded beta molecule was captured by template switching.

Turning to this clonotype: Given a much more abundant clone one base away, this may be a read error.

Using a J-beta primer mix together with a sample-barcoded 5' primer, a second PCR was run for about 7 to 12 cycles. TCRdb called the 5' RACE reads again in MiXCR, with one record for every CDR3 protein. The table includes hundreds of thousands of distinct CDR3 sequences, 36% detected once. The CDR3 length is 15 residues. The germline CDR1 and CDR2 sequences are KGHDR and SFDVKD. The sequencing input was blood. This chain uses TRBV24-1 with TRBJ2-5, with TRBD1 as a possible D gene (6 bases). The end of the DNA aligns better with TRBJ2-7, so the J call may be wrong. This TCR was recovered from a man aged 18 to 30 in good health. CDR3 in DNA: TGTGCCACCAGTGACCAAATCGACAGGCCCGACGAGCAGTACTTC. It is translated as CATSDQIDRPDEQYF.